This TCR beta chain was documented in a study of blood T cell repertoires in COVID-19. In the study overall: PBMCs, B-cell-depleted T cells, or T cells were the source of the cDNA or gDNA that made up the material.

CDR1 is SGHNT and CDR2 is YENEEA in the germline V gene. This CDR3 has 15 amino acids. V was clipped by 5 bases and J by 5 bases; unmatched bases: 7. The table came from immunoSEQ multiplex PCR; TCRdb's copy has only in-frame clones and leaves some out. The table includes 350,000 to 450,000 clones, around nine tenths detected once. The origin of this receptor is a woman aged 18 to 35 who had been exposed to COVID-19. The sample taken for sequencing was PBMCs or T cells enriched from blood (not recorded which). The chain employs TRBV11-3 and TRBJ2-1; TRBD1 agrees at 9 bases. The CDR3 is CASSRGQGPDNEQFF. CDR3 nucleotides: TGTGCCAGCAGCCGGGGACAGGGACCTGACAATGAGCAGTTCTTC.